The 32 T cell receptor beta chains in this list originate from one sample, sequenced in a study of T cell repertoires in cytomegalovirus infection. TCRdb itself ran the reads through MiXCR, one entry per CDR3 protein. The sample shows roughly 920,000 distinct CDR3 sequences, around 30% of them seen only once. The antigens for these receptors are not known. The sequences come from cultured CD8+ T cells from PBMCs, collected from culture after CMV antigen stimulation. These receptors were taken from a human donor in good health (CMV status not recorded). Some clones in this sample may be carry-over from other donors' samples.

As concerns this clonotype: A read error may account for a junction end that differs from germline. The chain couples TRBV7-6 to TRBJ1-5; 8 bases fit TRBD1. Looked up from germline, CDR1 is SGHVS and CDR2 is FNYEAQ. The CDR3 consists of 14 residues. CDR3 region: CVSSPGQGNQPQHF. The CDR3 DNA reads TGTGTCAGCAGCCCTGGACAGGGAAATCAGCCCCAGCATTTT.

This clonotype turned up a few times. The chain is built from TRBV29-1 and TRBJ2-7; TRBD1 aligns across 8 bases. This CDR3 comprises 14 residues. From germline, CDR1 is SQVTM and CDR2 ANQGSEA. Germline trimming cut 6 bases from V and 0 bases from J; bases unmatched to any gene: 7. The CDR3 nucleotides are TGCAGCGTCGGAGGGACAGGCAGCTCCTACGAGCAGTACTTC. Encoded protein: CSVGGTGSSYEQYF.

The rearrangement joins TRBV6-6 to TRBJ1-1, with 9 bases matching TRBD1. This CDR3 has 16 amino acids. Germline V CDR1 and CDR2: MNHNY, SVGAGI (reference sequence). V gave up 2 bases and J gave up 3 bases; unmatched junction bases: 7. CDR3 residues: CASSYRTRTGDTEAFF. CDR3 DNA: TGTGCCAGCAGTTACAGGACCCGGACAGGGGACACTGAAGCTTTCTTT.

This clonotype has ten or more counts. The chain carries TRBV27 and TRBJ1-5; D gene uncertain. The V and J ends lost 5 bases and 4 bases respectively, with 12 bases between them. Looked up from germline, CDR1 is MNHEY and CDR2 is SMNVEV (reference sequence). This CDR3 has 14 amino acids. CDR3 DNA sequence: TGTGCCAGCAGTCCCGGGCTGGGGAATCAGCCCCAGCATTTT. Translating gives CASSPGLGNQPQHF.

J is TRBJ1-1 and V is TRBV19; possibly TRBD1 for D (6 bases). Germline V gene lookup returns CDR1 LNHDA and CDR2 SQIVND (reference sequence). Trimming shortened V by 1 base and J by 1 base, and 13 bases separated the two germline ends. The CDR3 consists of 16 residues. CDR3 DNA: TGTGCCAGTAGTATAGTTTACAGGGCGGCGAACACTGAAGCTTTCTTT. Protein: CASSIVYRAANTEAFF.

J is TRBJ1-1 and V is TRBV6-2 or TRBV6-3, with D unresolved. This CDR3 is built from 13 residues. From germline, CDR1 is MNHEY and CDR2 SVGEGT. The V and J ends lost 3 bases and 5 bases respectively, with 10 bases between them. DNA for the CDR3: TGTGCCAGCAGTTATGGGAGTGAGACTGAAGCTTTCTTT. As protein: CASSYGSETEAFF.

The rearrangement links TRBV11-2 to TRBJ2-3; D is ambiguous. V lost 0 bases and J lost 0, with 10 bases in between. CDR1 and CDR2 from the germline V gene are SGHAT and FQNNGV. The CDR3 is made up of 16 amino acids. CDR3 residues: CASSLDRASSTDTQYF. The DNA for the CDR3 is TGTGCCAGCAGCTTAGATAGGGCCTCTAGCACAGATACGCAGTATTTT.

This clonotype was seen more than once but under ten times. The CDR3 nucleotides read TGTGCCACCAGTGACCCAGGGGATACGCAGTATTTT. Amino acids: CATSDPGDTQYF. The chain carries TRBV24-1 and TRBJ2-3; D is perhaps TRBD1 (5 bases). CDR1 and CDR2 from the germline V gene are KGHDR and SFDVKD. V was trimmed by 4 bases and J by 6 bases, leaving 7 bases between them. This CDR3 comprises 12 residues.

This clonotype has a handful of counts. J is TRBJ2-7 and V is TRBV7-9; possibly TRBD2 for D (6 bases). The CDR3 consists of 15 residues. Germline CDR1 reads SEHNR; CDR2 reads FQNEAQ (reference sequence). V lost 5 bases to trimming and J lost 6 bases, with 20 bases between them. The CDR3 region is CASSPEEGARSEQYV. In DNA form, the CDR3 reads TGTGCCAGCAGCCCAGAGGAGGGAGCAAGGAGCGAGCAGTACGTC.

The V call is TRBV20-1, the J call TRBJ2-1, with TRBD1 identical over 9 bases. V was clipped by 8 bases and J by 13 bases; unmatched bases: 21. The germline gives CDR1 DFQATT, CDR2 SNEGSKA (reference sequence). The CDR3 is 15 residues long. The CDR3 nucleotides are TGCAGTTCGAAGAGACAAGACAGGGGGATCATTACCCAGTTCTTC. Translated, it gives CSSKRQDRGIITQFF.

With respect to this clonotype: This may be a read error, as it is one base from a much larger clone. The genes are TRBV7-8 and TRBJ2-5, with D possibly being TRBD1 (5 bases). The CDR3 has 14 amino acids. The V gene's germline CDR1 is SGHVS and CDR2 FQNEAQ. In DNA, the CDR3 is TGTGCCAACAGCCCACAAGGGGATAGGGAGACCCAGTACTTC. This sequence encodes CANSPQGDRETQYF.

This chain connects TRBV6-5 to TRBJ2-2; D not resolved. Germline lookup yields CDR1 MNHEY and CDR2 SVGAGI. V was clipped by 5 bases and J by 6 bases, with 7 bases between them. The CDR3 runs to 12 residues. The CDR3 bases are TGTGCCAGCAGTACCGATCCCGGGGAGCTGTTTTTT. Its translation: CASSTDPGELFF.

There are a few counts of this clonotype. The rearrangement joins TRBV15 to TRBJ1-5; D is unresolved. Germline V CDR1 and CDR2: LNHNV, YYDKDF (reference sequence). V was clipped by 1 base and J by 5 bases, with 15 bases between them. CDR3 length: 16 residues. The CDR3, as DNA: TGTGCCACCAGCAGAGGGATGGCGAGAAGGGATCAGCCCCAGCATTTT. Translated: CATSRGMARRDQPQHF.

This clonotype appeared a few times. DNA of the CDR3: TGTGCCAGCAGGACGGACGGGACGAGTGGCTACACCTTC. Amino acids: CASRTDGTSGYTF. This chain connects TRBV25-1 to TRBJ1-2; a possible D gene is TRBD1 (5 bases). The CDR3 contains 13 residues. Per the germline V gene, CDR1 is MGHDK and CDR2 is SYGVNS. The V gene lost 6 bases and the J gene lost 7 bases, with 15 bases spanning the gap.

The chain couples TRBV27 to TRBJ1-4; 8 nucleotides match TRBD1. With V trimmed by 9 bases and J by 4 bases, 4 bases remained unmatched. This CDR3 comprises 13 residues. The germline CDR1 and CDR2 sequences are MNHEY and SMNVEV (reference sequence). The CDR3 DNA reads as TGTGCCAGTACGACAGGGGATAATGAAAAACTGTTTTTT. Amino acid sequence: CASTTGDNEKLFF.

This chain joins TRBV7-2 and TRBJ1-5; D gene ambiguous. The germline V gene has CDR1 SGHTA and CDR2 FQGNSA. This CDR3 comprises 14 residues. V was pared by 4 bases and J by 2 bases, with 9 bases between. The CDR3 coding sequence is TGTGCCAGCAGCTCACTCATGGGCAATCAGCCCCAGCATTTT. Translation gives CASSSLMGNQPQHF.

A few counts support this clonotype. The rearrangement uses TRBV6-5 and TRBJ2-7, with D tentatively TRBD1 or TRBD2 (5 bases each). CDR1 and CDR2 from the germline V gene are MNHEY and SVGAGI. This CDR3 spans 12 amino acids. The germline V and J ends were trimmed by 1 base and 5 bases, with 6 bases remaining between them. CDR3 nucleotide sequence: TGTGCCAGCAGTTACTTGGGGGACGAGCAGTACTTC. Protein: CASSYLGDEQYF.

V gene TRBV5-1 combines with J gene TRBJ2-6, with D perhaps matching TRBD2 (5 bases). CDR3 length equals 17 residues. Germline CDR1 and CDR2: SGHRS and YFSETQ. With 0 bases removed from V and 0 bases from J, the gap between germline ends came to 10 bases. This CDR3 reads CASSLEVRGSGANVLTF. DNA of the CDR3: TGCGCCAGCAGCTTGGAGGTCCGGGGCTCTGGGGCCAACGTCCTGACTTTC.

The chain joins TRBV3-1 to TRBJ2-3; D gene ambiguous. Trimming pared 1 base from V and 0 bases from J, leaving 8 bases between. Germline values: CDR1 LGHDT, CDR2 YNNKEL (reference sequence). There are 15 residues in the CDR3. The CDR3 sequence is CASSQVAPSTDTQYF. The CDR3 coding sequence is TGTGCCAGCAGCCAAGTGGCGCCTAGCACAGATACGCAGTATTTT.

CDR3 protein: CASTDSPRDGSEAFF. The CDR3 coding sequence is TGTGCCAGCACCGATTCGCCCCGAGACGGATCTGAAGCTTTCTTT. The chain recombines TRBV6-1 with TRBJ1-1; D uncertain. Between the trimmed V and J ends, which lost 7 bases and 6 bases, there was a span of 21 bases. Germline V gene sequence: CDR1 MNHNS, CDR2 SASEGT. The CDR3 spans 15 residues.

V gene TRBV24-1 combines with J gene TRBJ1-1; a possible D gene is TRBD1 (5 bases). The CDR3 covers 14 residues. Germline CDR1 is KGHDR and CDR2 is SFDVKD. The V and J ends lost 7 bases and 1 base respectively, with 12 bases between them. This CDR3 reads CATRGPGSNTEAFF. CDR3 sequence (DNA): TGTGCCACCAGGGGACCTGGGTCGAACACTGAAGCTTTCTTT.

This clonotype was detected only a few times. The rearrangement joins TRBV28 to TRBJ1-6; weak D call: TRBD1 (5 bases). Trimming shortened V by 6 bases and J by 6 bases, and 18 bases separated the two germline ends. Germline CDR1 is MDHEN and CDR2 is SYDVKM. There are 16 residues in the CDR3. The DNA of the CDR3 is TGTGCCAGCAGCCCACGAGGGGAGGGGAGTAATTCACCCCTCCACTTT. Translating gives CASSPRGEGSNSPLHF.

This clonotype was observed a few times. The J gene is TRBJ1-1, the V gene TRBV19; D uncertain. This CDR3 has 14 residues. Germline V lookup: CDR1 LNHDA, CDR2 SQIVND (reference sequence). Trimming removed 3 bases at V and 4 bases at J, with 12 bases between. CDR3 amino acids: CASSIFGSSTEAFF. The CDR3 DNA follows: TGTGCCAGTAGTATTTTCGGCAGCAGCACTGAAGCTTTCTTT.

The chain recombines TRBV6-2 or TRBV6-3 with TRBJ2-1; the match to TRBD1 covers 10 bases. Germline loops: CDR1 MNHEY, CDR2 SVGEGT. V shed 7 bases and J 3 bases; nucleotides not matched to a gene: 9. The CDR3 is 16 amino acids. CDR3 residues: CASKNRTGGIYNEQFF. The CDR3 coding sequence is TGTGCCAGCAAAAACAGGACAGGGGGTATCTACAATGAGCAGTTCTTC.

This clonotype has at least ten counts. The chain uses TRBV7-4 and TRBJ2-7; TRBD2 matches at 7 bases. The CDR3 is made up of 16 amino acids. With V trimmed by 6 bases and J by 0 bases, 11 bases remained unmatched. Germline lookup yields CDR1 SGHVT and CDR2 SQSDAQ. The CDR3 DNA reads TGTGCCAGCAGACATTGGGAGGGGTGGGCCTCCTACGAGCAGTACGTC. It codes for CASRHWEGWASYEQYV.

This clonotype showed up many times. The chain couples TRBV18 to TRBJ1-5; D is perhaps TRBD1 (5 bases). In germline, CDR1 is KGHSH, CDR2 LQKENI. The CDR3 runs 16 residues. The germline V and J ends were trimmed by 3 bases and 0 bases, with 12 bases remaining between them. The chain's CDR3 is CASSPGRGYSNQPQHF. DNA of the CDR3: TGTGCCAGCTCACCGGGTCGGGGGTATAGCAATCAGCCCCAGCATTTT.

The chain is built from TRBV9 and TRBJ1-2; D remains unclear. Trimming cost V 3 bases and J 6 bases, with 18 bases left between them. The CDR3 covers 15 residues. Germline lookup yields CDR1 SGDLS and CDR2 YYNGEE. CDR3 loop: CASSGFRGVADGYTF. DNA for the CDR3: TGTGCCAGCAGCGGATTCAGAGGAGTCGCTGATGGCTACACCTTC.

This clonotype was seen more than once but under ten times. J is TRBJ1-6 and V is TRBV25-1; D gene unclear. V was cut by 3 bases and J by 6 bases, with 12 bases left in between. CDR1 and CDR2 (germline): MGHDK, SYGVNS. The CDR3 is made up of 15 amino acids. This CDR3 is CASSEVTSGNSPLHF. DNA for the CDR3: TGTGCCAGCAGTGAGGTAACCAGTGGTAATTCACCCCTCCACTTT.

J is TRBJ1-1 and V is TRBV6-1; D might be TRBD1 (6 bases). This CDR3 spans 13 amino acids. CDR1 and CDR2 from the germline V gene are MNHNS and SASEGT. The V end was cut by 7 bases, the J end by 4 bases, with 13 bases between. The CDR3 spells CASIPRGGTEAFF. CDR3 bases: TGTGCCAGCATCCCCAGGGGAGGCACTGAAGCTTTCTTT.

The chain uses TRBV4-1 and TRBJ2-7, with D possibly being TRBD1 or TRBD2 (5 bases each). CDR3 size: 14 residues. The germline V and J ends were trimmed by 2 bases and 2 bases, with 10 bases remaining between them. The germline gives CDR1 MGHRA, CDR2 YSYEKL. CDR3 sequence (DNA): TGCGCCAGCAGCCAAAGGGACGGGGCCTACGAGCAGTACGTC. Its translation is CASSQRDGAYEQYV.

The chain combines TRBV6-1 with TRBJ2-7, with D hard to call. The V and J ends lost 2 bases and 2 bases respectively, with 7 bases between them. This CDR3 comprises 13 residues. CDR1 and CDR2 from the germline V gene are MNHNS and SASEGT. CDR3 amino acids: CASSESRAYEQYF. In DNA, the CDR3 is TGTGCCAGCAGTGAATCGAGAGCCTACGAGCAGTACTTC.

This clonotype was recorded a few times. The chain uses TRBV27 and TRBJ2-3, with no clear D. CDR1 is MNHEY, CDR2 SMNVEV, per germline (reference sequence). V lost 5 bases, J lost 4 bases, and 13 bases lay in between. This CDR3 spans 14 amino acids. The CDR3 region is CASSAKVLADTQYF. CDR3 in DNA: TGTGCCAGCAGTGCCAAGGTTTTGGCAGATACGCAGTATTTT.